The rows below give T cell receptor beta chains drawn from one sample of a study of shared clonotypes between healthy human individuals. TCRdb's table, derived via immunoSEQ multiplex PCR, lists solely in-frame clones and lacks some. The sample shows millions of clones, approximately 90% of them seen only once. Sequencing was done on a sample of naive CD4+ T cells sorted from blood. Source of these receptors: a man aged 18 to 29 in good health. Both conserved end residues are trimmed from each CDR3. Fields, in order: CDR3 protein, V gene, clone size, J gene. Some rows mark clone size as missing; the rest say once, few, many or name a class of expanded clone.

CDR3aa: ASSPPGWDTGELF
v_gene: TRBV18
abundance: NA
j_gene: TRBJ2-2

CDR3aa: ASSPTGGGMGEQY
v_gene: TRBV11-2
abundance: NA
j_gene: TRBJ2-7

CDR3aa: ASSYQGQGAYGYT
v_gene: TRBV6-5
abundance: NA
j_gene: TRBJ1-2

CDR3aa: ASPRTSSNTGELF
v_gene: TRBV6-1
abundance: NA
j_gene: TRBJ2-2

CDR3aa: ASSRLQGPRNNSPLH
v_gene: TRBV4-1
abundance: NA
j_gene: TRBJ1-6

CDR3aa: ASSPLPGAENTEAF
v_gene: TRBV18
abundance: NA
j_gene: TRBJ1-1

CDR3aa: ASSGTANQPQH
v_gene: TRBV2
abundance: NA
j_gene: TRBJ1-5

CDR3aa: ASRPGGYTDTQY
v_gene: TRBV6-5
abundance: NA
j_gene: TRBJ2-3

CDR3aa: ASSDAASSGNTIY
v_gene: TRBV25-1
abundance: NA
j_gene: TRBJ1-3

CDR3aa: ASSPLNTGELF
v_gene: TRBV6-6
abundance: NA
j_gene: TRBJ2-2

CDR3aa: ASSSGQRHQPQH
v_gene: TRBV6-5
abundance: NA
j_gene: TRBJ1-5

CDR3aa: ASSPLRSSYNEQF
v_gene: TRBV28
abundance: NA
j_gene: TRBJ2-1

CDR3aa: ASSPGLSNQPQH
v_gene: TRBV7-9
abundance: few
j_gene: TRBJ1-5

CDR3aa: ASSSYSGSDTQY
v_gene: TRBV5-4
abundance: NA
j_gene: TRBJ2-3

CDR3aa: ASSYTVGEKLF
v_gene: TRBV6-6
abundance: NA
j_gene: TRBJ1-4

CDR3aa: ASSPGQGPSYEQY
v_gene: TRBV18
abundance: NA
j_gene: TRBJ2-7

CDR3aa: ASTLTGSSYNSPLH
v_gene: TRBV19
abundance: NA
j_gene: TRBJ1-6

CDR3aa: ASSPWGDFLEQY
v_gene: TRBV7-6
abundance: NA
j_gene: TRBJ2-7

CDR3aa: ASSILGDTTEAF
v_gene: TRBV6-5
abundance: NA
j_gene: TRBJ1-1

CDR3aa: ASSQDGGLGEQF
v_gene: TRBV4-3
abundance: NA
j_gene: TRBJ2-1

CDR3aa: ASSEQQGQNYGYT
v_gene: TRBV6-1
abundance: NA
j_gene: TRBJ1-2

CDR3aa: ASSLITRGSYEQY
v_gene: TRBV11-2
abundance: NA
j_gene: TRBJ2-7

CDR3aa: ASTRQGETQY
v_gene: TRBV6-1
abundance: once
j_gene: TRBJ2-5

CDR3aa: ASSRGTSGTN
v_gene: TRBV18
abundance: NA
j_gene: TRBJ2-7

CDR3aa: ASIDRVTADTQY
v_gene: TRBV19
abundance: once
j_gene: TRBJ2-3